This T cell receptor beta chain originates from a study of CD8 T cells in ankylosing spondylitis. The study, taken as a whole, reports: Certain motif variants had earlier appeared in reactive arthritis synovial fluid and blood. A TCR beta motif made of about eight highly homologous variants seemed typical of ankylosing spondylitis blood. Matched ankylosing spondylitis synovial fluid reportedly contained a significantly enriched population of disease-linked clones. Within peripheral blood, clones linked to disease were CD8+ and relatively rare.

TCRdb ran MiXCR on the 5' RACE reads and lists one entry per CDR3 protein. The sample records a few hundred thousand distinct CDR3 sequences, under 25% being singletons. As for this clonotype: Antigen specificity is unknown.

V shed 1 base and J shed 10 bases, with 10 bases lying between them. The CDR3 extends over 12 amino acids. Germline CDR1 is SEHNR and CDR2 is FQNEAQ (reference sequence). Material for sequencing was blood, either unsorted or a sorted T cell fraction (not recorded which). This receptor was obtained from a male donor with ankylosing spondylitis. V and J are TRBV7-9 and TRBJ1-1; D is perhaps TRBD1 (5 bases). The CDR3 DNA reads as TGTGCCAGCAGCTTAGGTACCGGGGGAGCTTTCTTT. It is translated as CASSLGTGGAFF.